This T cell receptor beta chain comes out of a study of tumor-infiltrating lymphocytes in primary liver carcinoma. Findings and caveats of the study: Comparison of CD4+ and CD8+ repertoires was precluded by bulk unsorted samples. Tumor-adjacent and tumor-blood pairs shared a smaller degree of overlap than tumor region pairs.

Unsorted whole blood yielded blood RNA, and germline DNA was extracted as well. About this clonotype: Its target is not known.

The germline V gene has CDR1 SGHAT and CDR2 FQNNGV. This CDR3 comprises 16 residues. V was pared by 2 bases and J by 9 bases, with 23 bases between. The researchers produced TCR beta cDNA from 500 ng total RNA with a constant-region primer. Construction of TCR beta libraries relied on three successive nested multiplex PCR rounds employing slightly modified ARM-PCR. A C-beta reverse primer and TRBV1-TRBV30 forward primers served in each of the first two PCR rounds, at 10 cycles apiece. In TCRdb, the multiplex PCR reads were re-called with MiXCR into one record per CDR3 protein. The profile shows about 320,000 distinct CDR3 sequences, approximately 60% of them singletons.

Sequencing was carried out using peripheral blood. The sequence derives from a man between 35 and 55 years old with primary liver carcinoma and hepatitis B virus infection. V gene TRBV11-2 combines with J gene TRBJ2-7, with a weak D call TRBD1 (6 bases). Here the CDR3 DNA reads TGTGCCAGCAGCTTAATGCGGAGCGAAGCGGTCAGGGGGCAGTACTTC. Translation gives CASSLMRSEAVRGQYF.